A few counts support the clone carrying this TCR beta chain. The antigen is unknown. This sample was taken from a study of CD8 T cells in Susac syndrome. CDR1 is LNHDA, CDR2 SQIVND, per germline (reference sequence). J lost 0 bases, V lost 5 bases, and 5 bases had no gene match. The CDR3 contains 15 residues. The multiple sclerosis controls comprised treatment-naive patients whose relapsing-remitting disease was stable or active. FACS was used to enrich TEMRA cells, whereas the CD8+ and CD4+ T cells were obtained by negative isolation. Findings and limits, study-wide: As the study acknowledged, the number of individuals who were part of its TCR sequencing and HLA analysis was relatively small.

The RNA input was roughly 0.45 to 1 ug, and it was reverse transcribed with random hexamers. With immunoSEQ multiplex PCR, TCR beta CDR3 was amplified across 54 Vbeta and 13 Jbeta. TCRdb reanalysed the immunoSEQ multiplex PCR reads using MiXCR and keeps one entry per CDR3 protein. The data contain some 450,000 distinct CDR3 sequences, 75% to 90% of them singletons. Sequences were obtained from CD8+ T cells from PBMCs. The sequence came from a human donor with multiple sclerosis. V gene TRBV19 combines with J gene TRBJ2-7; TRBD1 aligns across 9 bases. The CDR3 loop reads CASSSWTGASYEQYF. CDR3 in DNA: TGTGCCAGTAGTTCCTGGACAGGGGCCTCCTACGAGCAGTACTTC.